This section outlines one T cell receptor (beta chain) sequence together with its context. The CDR3 is 17 residues long. The trim removed 3 bases at V and 0 bases at J, leaving 8 bases unmatched. Germline assignment: CDR1 SGHTA and CDR2 FQGNSA. The sample belongs to a study of blood T cell repertoires in COVID-19. Overall study: Spain, Italy and the United States supplied samples that represented acute and convalescent COVID-19.

Assay: immunoSEQ multiplex PCR; the TCRdb copy retains only in-frame clones and omits some. This table holds approximately 73,000 clones, about four fifths found once. The chain carries TRBV7-2 and TRBJ2-1; 7 positions agree with TRBD2. The sample consisted of peripheral blood. The receptor comes from a woman aged 70-85 years with acute or convalescent COVID-19. CDR3 in amino acids: CASSFIPASGSYNEQFF. The CDR3 DNA reads as TGTGCCAGCAGCTTCATCCCTGCTAGCGGCTCCTACAATGAGCAGTTCTTC.